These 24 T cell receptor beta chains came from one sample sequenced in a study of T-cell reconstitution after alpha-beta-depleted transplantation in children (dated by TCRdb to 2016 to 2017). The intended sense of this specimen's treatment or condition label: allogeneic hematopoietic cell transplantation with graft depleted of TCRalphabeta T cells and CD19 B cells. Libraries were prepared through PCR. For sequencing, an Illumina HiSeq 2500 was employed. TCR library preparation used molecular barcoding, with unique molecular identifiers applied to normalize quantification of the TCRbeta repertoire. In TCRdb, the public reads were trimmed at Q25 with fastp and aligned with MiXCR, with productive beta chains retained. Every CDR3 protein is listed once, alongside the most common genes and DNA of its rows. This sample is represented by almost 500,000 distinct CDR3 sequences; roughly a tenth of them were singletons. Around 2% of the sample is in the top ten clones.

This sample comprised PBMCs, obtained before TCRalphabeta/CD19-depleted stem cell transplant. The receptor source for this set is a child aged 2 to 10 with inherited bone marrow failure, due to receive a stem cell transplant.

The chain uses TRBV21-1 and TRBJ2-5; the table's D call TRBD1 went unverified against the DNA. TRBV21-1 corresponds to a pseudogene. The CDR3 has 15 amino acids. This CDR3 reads CASSKRTGNQETQYF. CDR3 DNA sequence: TGTGCCAGCAGCAAGAGGACAGGCAACCAAGAGACCCAGTACTTC.

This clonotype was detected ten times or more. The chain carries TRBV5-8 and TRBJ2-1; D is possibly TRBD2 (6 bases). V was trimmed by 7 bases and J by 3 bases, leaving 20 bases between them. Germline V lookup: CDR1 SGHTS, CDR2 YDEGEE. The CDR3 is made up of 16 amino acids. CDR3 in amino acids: CASPSRGATNYNEQFF. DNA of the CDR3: TGTGCCAGCCCCTCACGCGGGGCCACTAACTACAATGAGCAGTTCTTC.

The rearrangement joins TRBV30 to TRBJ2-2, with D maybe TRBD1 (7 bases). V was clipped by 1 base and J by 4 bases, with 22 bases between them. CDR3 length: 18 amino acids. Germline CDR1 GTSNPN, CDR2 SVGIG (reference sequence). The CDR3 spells CAWSGPSRDSRGTGELFF. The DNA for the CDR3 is TGTGCCTGGAGTGGACCGTCGCGGGACAGCCGGGGCACCGGGGAGCTGTTTTTT.

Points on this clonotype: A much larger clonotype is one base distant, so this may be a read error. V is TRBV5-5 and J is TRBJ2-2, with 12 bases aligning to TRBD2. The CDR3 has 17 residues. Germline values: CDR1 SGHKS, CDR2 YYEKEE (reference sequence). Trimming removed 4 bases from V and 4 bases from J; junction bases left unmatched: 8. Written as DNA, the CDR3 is TGTGCCAGCAGCGAAGGGGGGACTAGCGGGTTCACCGGGGAGCTGTTTTTT. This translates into CASSEGGTSGFTGELFF.

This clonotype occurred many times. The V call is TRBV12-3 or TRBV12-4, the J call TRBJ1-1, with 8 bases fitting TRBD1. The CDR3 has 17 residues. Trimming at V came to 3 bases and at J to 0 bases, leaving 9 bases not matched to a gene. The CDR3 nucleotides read TGTGCCAGCAGTTTCCCGGACAGGGCTGGGATGAACACTGAAGCTTTCTTT. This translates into CASSFPDRAGMNTEAFF.

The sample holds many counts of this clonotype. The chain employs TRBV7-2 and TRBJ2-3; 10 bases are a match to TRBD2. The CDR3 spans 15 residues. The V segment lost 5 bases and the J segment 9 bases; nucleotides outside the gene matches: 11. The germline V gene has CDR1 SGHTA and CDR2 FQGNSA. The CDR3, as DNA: TGTGCCAGCAGCGCCCGGACTAGCGGAGCCGAGACGCAGTATTTT. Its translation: CASSARTSGAETQYF.

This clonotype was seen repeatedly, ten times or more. CDR3 nucleotide sequence: TGTGCCAGCAGTGAGCGTTACGAGCAGTACTTC. Its translation: CASSERYEQYF. The genes are TRBV25-1 and TRBJ2-7; D gene ambiguous. CDR3 length: 11 amino acids. Trimming removed 3 bases from V and 4 bases from J, with 4 bases in between. Germline V gene sequence: CDR1 MGHDK, CDR2 SYGVNS.

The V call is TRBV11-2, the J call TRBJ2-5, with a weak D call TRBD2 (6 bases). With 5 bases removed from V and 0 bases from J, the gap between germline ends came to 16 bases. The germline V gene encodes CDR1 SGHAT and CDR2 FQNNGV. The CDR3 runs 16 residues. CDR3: CASSPVRGSHQETQYF. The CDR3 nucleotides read TGTGCCAGCAGCCCTGTCCGGGGGTCACACCAAGAGACCCAGTACTTC.

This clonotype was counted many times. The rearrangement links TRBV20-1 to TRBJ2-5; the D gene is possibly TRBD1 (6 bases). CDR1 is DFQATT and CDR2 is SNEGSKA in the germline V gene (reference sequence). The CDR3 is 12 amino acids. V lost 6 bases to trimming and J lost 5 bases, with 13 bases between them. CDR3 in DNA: TGCAGTGCGTACAGGGTTCGGGAGACCCAGTACTTC. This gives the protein CSAYRVRETQYF.

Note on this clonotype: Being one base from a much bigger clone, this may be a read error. The CDR3 is CASSAKLLTGGSTDTQYF. The CDR3, as DNA: TGTGCCAGCAGCGCGAAACTACTGACAGGGGGCTCGACAGATACGCAGTATTTT. This chain connects TRBV5-6 to TRBJ2-3, with TRBD1 identical over 10 bases. Germline CDR1 SGHDT, CDR2 YYEEEE. This CDR3 contains 18 residues. The trim removed 4 bases at V and 3 bases at J, leaving 14 bases unmatched.

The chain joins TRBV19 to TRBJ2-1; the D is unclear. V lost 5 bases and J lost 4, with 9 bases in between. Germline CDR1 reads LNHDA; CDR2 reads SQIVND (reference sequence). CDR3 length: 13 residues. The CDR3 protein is CASSWSPYNEQFF. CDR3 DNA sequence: TGTGCCAGTAGTTGGAGCCCGTACAATGAGCAGTTCTTC.

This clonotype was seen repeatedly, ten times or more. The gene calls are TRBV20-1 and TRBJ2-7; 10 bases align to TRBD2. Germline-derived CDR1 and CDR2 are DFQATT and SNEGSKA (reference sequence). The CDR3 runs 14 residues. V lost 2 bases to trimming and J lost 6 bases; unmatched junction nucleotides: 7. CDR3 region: CSARLAGALGEQYF. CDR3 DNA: TGCAGTGCTAGACTAGCGGGGGCCCTGGGCGAGCAGTACTTC.

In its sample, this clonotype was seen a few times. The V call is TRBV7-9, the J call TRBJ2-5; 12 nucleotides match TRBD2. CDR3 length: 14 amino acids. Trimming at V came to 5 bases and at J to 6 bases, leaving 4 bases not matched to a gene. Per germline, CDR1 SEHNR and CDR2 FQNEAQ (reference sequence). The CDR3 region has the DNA TGTGCCAGCAGCCCCACTAGCGGGAGGCAGACCCAGTACTTC. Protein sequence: CASSPTSGRQTQYF. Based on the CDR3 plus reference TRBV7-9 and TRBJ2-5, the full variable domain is DTGVSQNPRHKITKRGQNVTFRCDPISEHNRLYWYRQTLGQGPEFLTYFQNEAQLEKSRLLSDRFSAERPKGSFSTLEIQRTEQGDSAMYLCASSPTSGRQTQYFGPGTRLLVL.

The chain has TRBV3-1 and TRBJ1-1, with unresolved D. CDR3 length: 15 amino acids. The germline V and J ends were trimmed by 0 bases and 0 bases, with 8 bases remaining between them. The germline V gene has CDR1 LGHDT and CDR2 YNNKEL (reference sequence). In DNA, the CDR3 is TGTGCCAGCAGCCAAGAAATGGGTTTGAACACTGAAGCTTTCTTT. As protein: CASSQEMGLNTEAFF.

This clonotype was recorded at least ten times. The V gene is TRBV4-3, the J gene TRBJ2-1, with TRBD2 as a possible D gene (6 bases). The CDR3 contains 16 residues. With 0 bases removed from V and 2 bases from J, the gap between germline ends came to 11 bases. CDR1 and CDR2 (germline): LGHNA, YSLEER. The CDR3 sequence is CASSQEAGGTYNEQFF. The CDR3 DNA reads TGCGCCAGCAGCCAAGAAGCGGGCGGAACCTACAATGAGCAGTTCTTC.

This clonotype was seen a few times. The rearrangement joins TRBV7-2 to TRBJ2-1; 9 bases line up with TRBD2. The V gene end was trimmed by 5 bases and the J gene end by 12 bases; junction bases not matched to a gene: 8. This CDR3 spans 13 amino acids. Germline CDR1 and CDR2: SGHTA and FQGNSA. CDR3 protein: CASSVGREGPQFF. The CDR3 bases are TGTGCCAGCAGCGTGGGGCGGGAGGGCCCGCAGTTCTTC.

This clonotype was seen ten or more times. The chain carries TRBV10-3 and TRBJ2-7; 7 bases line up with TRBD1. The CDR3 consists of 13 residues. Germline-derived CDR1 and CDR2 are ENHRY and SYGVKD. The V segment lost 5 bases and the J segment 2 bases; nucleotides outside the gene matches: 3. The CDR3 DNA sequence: TGTGCCATCAGTTTCGACAGGGCCTACGAGCAGTACTTC. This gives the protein CAISFDRAYEQYF.

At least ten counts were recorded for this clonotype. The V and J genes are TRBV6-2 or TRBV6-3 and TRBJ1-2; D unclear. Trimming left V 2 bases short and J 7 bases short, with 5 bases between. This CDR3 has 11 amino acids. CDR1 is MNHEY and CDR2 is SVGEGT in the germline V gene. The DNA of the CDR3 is TGTGCCAGCAGTTACCCTCCTGGCTACACCTTC. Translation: CASSYPPGYTF.

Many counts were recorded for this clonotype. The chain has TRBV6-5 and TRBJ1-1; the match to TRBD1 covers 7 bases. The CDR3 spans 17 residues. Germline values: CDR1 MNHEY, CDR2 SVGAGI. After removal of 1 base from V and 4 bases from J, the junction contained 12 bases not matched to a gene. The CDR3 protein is CASSYLLERGPGTEAFF. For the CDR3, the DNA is TGTGCCAGCAGTTACTTGCTGGAAAGGGGGCCCGGCACTGAAGCTTTCTTT.

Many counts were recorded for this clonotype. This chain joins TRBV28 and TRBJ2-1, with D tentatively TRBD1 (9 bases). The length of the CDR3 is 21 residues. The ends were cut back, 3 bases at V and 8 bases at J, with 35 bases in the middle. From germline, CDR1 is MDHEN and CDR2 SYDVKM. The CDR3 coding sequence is TGTGCCAGCAGTTTTGTGACAGGGGGAGCTCTGGCGGGGGGAGGAATCTATGAGCAGTTCTTC. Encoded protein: CASSFVTGGALAGGGIYEQFF.

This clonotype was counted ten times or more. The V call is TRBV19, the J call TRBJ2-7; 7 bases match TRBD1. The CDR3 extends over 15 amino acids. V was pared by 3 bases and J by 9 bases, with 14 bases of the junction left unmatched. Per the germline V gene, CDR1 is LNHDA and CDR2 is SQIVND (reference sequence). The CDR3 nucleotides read TGTGCCAGTAGTATGACCGGGTCAGGGGGAGAGGGGCAGTACTTC. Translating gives CASSMTGSGGEGQYF.

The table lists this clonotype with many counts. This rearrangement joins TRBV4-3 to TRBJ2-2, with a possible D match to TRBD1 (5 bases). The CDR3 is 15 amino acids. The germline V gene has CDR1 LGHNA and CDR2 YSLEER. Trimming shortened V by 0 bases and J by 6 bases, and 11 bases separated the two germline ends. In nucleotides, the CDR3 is TGCGCCAGCAGCCAAGAGCAGGGTGCTGCCGGGGAGCTGTTTTTT. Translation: CASSQEQGAAGELFF.

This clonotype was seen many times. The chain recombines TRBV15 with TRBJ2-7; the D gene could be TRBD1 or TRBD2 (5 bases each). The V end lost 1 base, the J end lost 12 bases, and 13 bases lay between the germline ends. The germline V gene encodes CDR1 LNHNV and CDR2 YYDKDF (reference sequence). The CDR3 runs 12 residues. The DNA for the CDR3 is TGTGCCACCAGCAGAGGAGGGGTGGAGTGGTACTTC. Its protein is CATSRGGVEWYF.

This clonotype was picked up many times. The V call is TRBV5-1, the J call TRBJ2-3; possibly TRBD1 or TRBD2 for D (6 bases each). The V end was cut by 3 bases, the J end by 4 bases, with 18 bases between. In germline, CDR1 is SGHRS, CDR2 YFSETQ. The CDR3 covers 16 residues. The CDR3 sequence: CASSSLGGRWADTQYF. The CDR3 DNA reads TGCGCCAGCAGCTCCTTAGGGGGGAGATGGGCAGATACGCAGTATTTT.